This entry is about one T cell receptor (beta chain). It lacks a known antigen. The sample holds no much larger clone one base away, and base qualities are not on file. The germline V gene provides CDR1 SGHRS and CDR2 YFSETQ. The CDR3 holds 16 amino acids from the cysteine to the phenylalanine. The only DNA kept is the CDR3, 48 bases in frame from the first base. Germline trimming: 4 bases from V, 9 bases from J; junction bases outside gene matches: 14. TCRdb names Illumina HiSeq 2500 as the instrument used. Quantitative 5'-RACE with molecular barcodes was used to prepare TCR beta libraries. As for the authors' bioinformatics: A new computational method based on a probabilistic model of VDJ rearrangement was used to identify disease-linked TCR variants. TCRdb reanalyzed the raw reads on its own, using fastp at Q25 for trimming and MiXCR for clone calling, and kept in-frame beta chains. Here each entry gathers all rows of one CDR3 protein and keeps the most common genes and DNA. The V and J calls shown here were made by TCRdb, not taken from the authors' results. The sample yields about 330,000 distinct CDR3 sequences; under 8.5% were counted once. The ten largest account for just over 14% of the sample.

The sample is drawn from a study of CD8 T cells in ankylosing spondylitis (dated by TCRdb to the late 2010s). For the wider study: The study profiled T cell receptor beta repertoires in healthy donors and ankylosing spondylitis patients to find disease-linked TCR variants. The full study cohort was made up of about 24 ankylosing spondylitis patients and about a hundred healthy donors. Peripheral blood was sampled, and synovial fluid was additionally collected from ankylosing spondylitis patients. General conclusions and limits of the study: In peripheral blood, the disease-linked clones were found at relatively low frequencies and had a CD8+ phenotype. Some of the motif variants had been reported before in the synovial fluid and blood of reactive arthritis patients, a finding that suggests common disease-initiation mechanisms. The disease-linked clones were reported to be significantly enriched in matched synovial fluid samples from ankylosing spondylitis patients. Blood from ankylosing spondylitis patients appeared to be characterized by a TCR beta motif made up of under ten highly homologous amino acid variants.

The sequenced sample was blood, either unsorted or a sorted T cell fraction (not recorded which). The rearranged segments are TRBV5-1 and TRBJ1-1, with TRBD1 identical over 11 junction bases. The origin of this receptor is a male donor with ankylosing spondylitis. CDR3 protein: CASSTMNPGQGVQAFF. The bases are TGCGCCAGCAGCACCATGAATCCGGGACAGGGGGTGCAAGCTTTCTTT.